This T cell receptor (beta chain) was sequenced in a study of T-cell reconstitution after alpha-beta-depleted transplantation in children. The CDR3 covers 15 residues. The germline V gene has CDR1 MNHEY and CDR2 SMNVEV (reference sequence). V shed 4 bases and J 2 bases; nucleotides not matched to a gene: 5. Unique molecular identifiers were used in preparing the TCRbeta library. TCRdb used MiXCR to reprocess the PCR reads, holding one entry per CDR3 protein. The table includes about 460,000 distinct CDR3 sequences, 9.5% to 12% detected once. In the case of this clonotype: Its specificity is not known.

Whole-study results and caveats: Several hundred expanded graft clones reportedly were the source of alpha-beta T cells about two months after transplant.

This chain connects TRBV27 to TRBJ2-7, with TRBD2 identical over 10 bases. The TCR comes from a female patient between 2 and 15 years old who had a stem cell transplant for aplastic anemia, so the T cells may come from the graft donor. Sequenced here: PBMCs, mostly from graft donor cells, sampled 180 days after TCRalphabeta/CD19-depleted stem cell transplant. The CDR3 region has the DNA TGTGCCAGCAGTTCCGGAGCGGGAGGGCCCTACGAGCAGTACTTC. It is translated as CASSSGAGGPYEQYF.